This T cell receptor (beta chain) was profiled in a study of OX40 agonist ivuxolimab in advanced cancers. Study outcomes and limitations: CD4+ and CD8+ blood T cells expanded clonally by week 6 at 0.1 to 3.0 mg/kg. In CD8+ T cells, expanded clones were on average more numerous than in CD4+.

Cycle 7 day 1, cycle 4 day 1, and baseline were the timepoints at which blood was sampled. CDR3 length equals 14 residues. CDR1 is SGHDT, CDR2 YYEEEE, per germline. Trimming cost V 4 bases and J 3 bases, with 13 bases left between them. As concerns this clone: Its antigen remains unidentified.

TCRdb's table, derived via immunoSEQ multiplex PCR, lists solely in-frame clones and lacks some. Of roughly 30,000 clones listed, approximately 81% are singletons. The chain uses TRBV5-6 and TRBJ1-1; D not resolved. This TCR was recovered from an adult with an advanced solid tumor such as melanoma, head and neck, liver or kidney cancer. Source: CD4+ or CD8+ T cells sorted from blood, taken in a trial of the OX40 agonist ivuxolimab. The CDR3 nucleotides are TGTGCCAGCAGCATCGACCGTATTGACACTGAAGCTTTCTTT. It codes for CASSIDRIDTEAFF.